Here is one T cell receptor (beta chain) with its context. This entry belongs to a study of blood T cell repertoires in COVID-19. Overall study: The United States, Italy and Spain provided the acute and convalescent COVID-19 samples. T cells, B-cell-depleted T cells, or PBMCs supplied cDNA or gDNA.

This CDR3 contains 13 residues. Germline values: CDR1 SGHTA, CDR2 FQGTGA. With V trimmed by 5 bases and J by 5 bases, 3 bases remained unmatched. Original methodology: Amplified reference gene primers provided the basis for estimating nucleated cell counts. TCRdb's copy holds only in-frame clones and misses some; the assay was immunoSEQ multiplex PCR. The V and J calls and clone size come from that table; D and trimming were worked out from the DNA. The sample consists of approximately 190,000 clones, roughly 80% of them appearing once. The chain employs TRBV7-3 and TRBJ1-5; TRBD1 matches at 7 bases. The sequencing sample was made of peripheral blood. This receptor was taken from a man between 60 and 75 years old with active or convalescent COVID-19. CDR3 residues: CASSATGDQPQHF. The CDR3 DNA sequence: TGTGCCAGCAGCGCCACAGGGGATCAGCCCCAGCATTTT.